This T cell receptor (beta chain) was observed in a study of CD8+ T cells in alopecia areata. Germline-derived CDR1 and CDR2 are LGHNA and YNFKEQ. V gave up 4 bases and J gave up 7 bases, with 11 bases separating them. The CDR3 is 13 amino acids. RNA extraction and reverse transcription yielded cDNA as sequencing template. Libraries were prepared by immunoSEQ multiplex PCR; TCRdb keeps only in-frame clonotypes and omits some of them. The table has approximately 150,000 clones, about 60% seen once; the top ten hold about 4.3%. The chain has TRBV4-2 and TRBJ2-1; the D is unclear. Specimen: CD4+ T cells sorted from blood. The sequence was collected from a human donor in good health. As DNA, the CDR3 is TGTGCCAGCAGCCCCGCAACCATGAATGAGCAGTTCTTC. It translates to CASSPATMNEQFF.